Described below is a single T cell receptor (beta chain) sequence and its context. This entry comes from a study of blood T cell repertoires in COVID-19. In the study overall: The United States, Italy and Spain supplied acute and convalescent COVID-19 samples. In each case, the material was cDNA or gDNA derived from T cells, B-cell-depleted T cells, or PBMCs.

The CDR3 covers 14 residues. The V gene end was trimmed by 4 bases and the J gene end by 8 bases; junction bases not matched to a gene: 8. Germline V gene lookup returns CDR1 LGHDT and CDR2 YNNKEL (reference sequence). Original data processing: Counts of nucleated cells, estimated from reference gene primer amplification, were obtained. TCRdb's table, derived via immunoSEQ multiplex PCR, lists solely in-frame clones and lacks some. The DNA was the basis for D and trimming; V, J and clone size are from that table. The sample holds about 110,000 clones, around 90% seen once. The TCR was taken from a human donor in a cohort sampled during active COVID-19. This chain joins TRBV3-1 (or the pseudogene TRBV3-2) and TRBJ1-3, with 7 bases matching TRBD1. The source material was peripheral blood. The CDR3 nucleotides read TGTGCCAGCAGCCGATTGACAGGGACGGACACCATATATTTT. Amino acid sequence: CASSRLTGTDTIYF.